This T cell receptor (beta chain) was sequenced during a study of beta chain features in type 1 diabetes. General study findings and limits: Healthy donors had naive, central memory and Treg TCRB repertoires that appeared less similar than those seen among patients. Moderate but significant shortening of TCRB CDR3s was recorded in all four CD4+ subsets from Type 1 diabetes patients. The question left open here concerned HLA type influencing TCRB rearrangement.

For this clone: Its antigen is not identified.

This CDR3 spans 15 amino acids. The germline gives CDR1 GTSNPN, CDR2 SVGIG (reference sequence). Trimming removed 7 bases at V and 0 bases at J, with 18 bases between. The isolated RNA, all of it, was reverse transcribed, so expressed TCRB transcripts were what got sequenced. Deep immunoSEQ sequencing covered naive, central memory and regulatory T cell samples. Assay: immunoSEQ multiplex PCR; the TCRdb copy retains only in-frame clones and omits some. The sample contains some 330,000 clones, roughly an eighth of which appear only once. Via the markers CD45RO/CCR7/CD25/CD127/CD95/CD27, stem cell-like memory, regulatory, central memory and naive CD4+ cells were sorted.

The sequence derives from a woman aged 18 to 35 with type 1 diabetes. The source material was naive CD4+ T cells from blood. The rearrangement uses TRBV30 and TRBJ1-1; no firm D call. Here the CDR3 reads CASTRDFLMNTEAFF. CDR3 coding DNA: TGTGCCTCCACACGGGATTTCCTCATGAACACTGAAGCTTTCTTT.